A selection of T cell receptor beta chains follows, all from one sample in a study of tumor and adjacent non-tumor tissue in lung cancer. TCRdb reprocessed the multiplex PCR reads with MiXCR, giving one entry per CDR3 protein. The data show approximately 76,000 distinct CDR3 sequences, less than 75% seen once. The sequencing input was lung tumor tissue. These receptors originate from a woman between 65 and 79 years old with non-small cell lung cancer. The CDR3 runs from the conserved cysteine through the conserved F or W. Fields, in order: J gene, V gene, D gene, clone size, CDR3 protein, CDR3 DNA. The D gene is left open where the match is weak. Size is stated for part of the rows, as once, few or many counts, or as a class when the clone is expanded.

j_gene: TRBJ2-1; v_gene: TRBV6-6; d_gene: TRBD2; abundance: once; CDR3aa: CASRDTTSGSAGEQFF; CDR3nt: TGCGCCAGCAGAGACACTACTAGCGGGAGTGCCGGGGAGCAGTTCTTC
j_gene: TRBJ2-2; v_gene: TRBV10-1; d_gene: .; abundance: .; CDR3aa: CATSESLASGAGELFF; CDR3nt: TGCGCCACCAGTGAGTCTCTGGCTAGTGGAGCCGGGGAGCTGTTTTTT
j_gene: TRBJ1-3; v_gene: TRBV7-6; d_gene: TRBD1; abundance: .; CDR3aa: CASSTGGPGFGTIYF; CDR3nt: TGTGCCAGCAGCACAGGGGGCCCCGGATTTGGAACCATATATTTT
j_gene: TRBJ1-1; v_gene: TRBV27; d_gene: TRBD1; abundance: many; CDR3aa: CASSLQGVNTEAFF; CDR3nt: TGTGCCAGCAGTTTACAGGGGGTGAACACTGAAGCTTTCTTT
j_gene: TRBJ1-1; v_gene: TRBV29-1; d_gene: TRBD1; abundance: once; CDR3aa: CSIKGTAYIEAFF; CDR3nt: TGCAGCATAAAAGGGACAGCATACATTGAAGCTTTCTTT
j_gene: TRBJ2-7; v_gene: TRBV11-1; d_gene: TRBD1; abundance: .; CDR3aa: CASSSGQGVSYEQYF; CDR3nt: TGTGCCAGCAGCAGCGGACAGGGAGTCTCCTACGAGCAGTACTTC
j_gene: TRBJ1-1; v_gene: TRBV10-1; d_gene: .; abundance: many; CDR3aa: CASSENTGTYTEAFF; CDR3nt: TGCGCCAGCAGTGAGAATACCGGGACTTACACTGAAGCTTTCTTT
j_gene: TRBJ2-1; v_gene: TRBV11-2; d_gene: .; abundance: .; CDR3aa: CASSWGRKEYTGTGGCVSYNEPFF; CDR3nt: TGTGCCAGCAGCTGGGGGCGGAAGGAATATACCGGGACTGGCGGGTGCGTATCCTACAATGAGCCGTTCTTC
j_gene: TRBJ2-1; v_gene: TRBV6-5; d_gene: .; abundance: .; CDR3aa: CASSYSNTSGQFF; CDR3nt: TGTGCCAGCAGTTACTCGAACACCAGCGGTCAGTTCTTC
j_gene: TRBJ2-7; v_gene: TRBV5-1; d_gene: .; abundance: many; CDR3aa: CASSLGVSGYEQYF; CDR3nt: TGCGCCAGCAGCTTGGGGGTAAGTGGCTACGAGCAGTACTTC
j_gene: TRBJ1-2; v_gene: TRBV19; d_gene: TRBD1; abundance: .; CDR3aa: CASSTGVYGCTF; CDR3nt: TGTGCCAGTAGCACAGGGGTCTATGGCTGCACCTTC
j_gene: TRBJ1-5; v_gene: TRBV2; d_gene: .; abundance: .; CDR3aa: CASSESSGKQPQHF; CDR3nt: TGTGCCAGCAGTGAAAGCTCGGGGAAACAGCCCCAGCATTTT
j_gene: TRBJ2-1; v_gene: TRBV18; d_gene: .; abundance: few; CDR3aa: CASSPPLVESDEQFF; CDR3nt: TGTGCCAGCTCACCACCTTTAGTGGAGAGCGATGAGCAGTTCTTC
j_gene: TRBJ1-1; v_gene: TRBV12-3/TRBV12-4; d_gene: TRBD1; abundance: .; CDR3aa: CASMETGTGNTEAFF; CDR3nt: TGTGCCAGCATGGAAACAGGGACAGGGAACACTGAAGCTTTCTTT
j_gene: TRBJ2-3; v_gene: TRBV29-1; d_gene: TRBD2; abundance: .; CDR3aa: CSVLPLVRGSTDMQYF; CDR3nt: TGCAGCGTTCTCCCACTAGTGCGGGGGAGCACAGATATGCAGTATTTT
j_gene: TRBJ2-5; v_gene: TRBV28; d_gene: TRBD1; abundance: many; CDR3aa: CASYTTGTGRETQYF; CDR3nt: TGTGCCAGCTACACCACCGGGACAGGGAGAGAGACCCAGTACTTC
j_gene: TRBJ1-1; v_gene: TRBV28; d_gene: .; abundance: many; CDR3aa: CASNGMNTEAFF; CDR3nt: TGTGCCAGCAACGGGATGAACACTGAAGCTTTCTTT
j_gene: TRBJ1-4; v_gene: TRBV12-3/TRBV12-4; d_gene: .; abundance: .; CDR3aa: CASTFLSDEKLFF; CDR3nt: TGTGCCAGCACCTTCCTATCGGACGAAAAACTGTTTTTC
j_gene: TRBJ2-1; v_gene: TRBV28; d_gene: .; abundance: many; CDR3aa: CASRGDGGSGNEQFF; CDR3nt: TGTGCCAGCAGAGGCGACGGGGGTTCGGGCAATGAGCAGTTCTTC
j_gene: TRBJ2-5; v_gene: TRBV11-3; d_gene: .; abundance: .; CDR3aa: CASGLGEGGTQYF; CDR3nt: TGTGCCAGCGGCTTAGGCGAGGGGGGGACCCAGTACTTC
j_gene: TRBJ2-1; v_gene: TRBV21-1; d_gene: .; abundance: .; CDR3aa: CANSKAHRAPGPYNEQFF; CDR3nt: TGTGCCAACAGCAAAGCCCACCGGGCCCCGGGACCGTACAATGAGCAGTTCTTC
j_gene: TRBJ2-3; v_gene: TRBV5-1; d_gene: .; abundance: .; CDR3aa: CATSRASDTQYF; CDR3nt: TGCGCCACCAGTCGGGCTTCAGATACGCAATATTTT
j_gene: TRBJ2-3; v_gene: TRBV20-1; d_gene: TRBD1; abundance: .; CDR3aa: CSAHGTGEINQPQYF; CDR3nt: TGCAGTGCCCACGGGACAGGGGAGATCAATCAGCCCCAGTATTTT
j_gene: TRBJ2-7; v_gene: TRBV5-1; d_gene: TRBD2; abundance: many; CDR3aa: CASAGTSGNYEQYF; CDR3nt: TGCGCCAGCGCGGGGACTAGCGGGAACTACGAGCAGTACTTC
j_gene: TRBJ2-1; v_gene: TRBV6-5; d_gene: TRBD2; abundance: .; CDR3aa: CASITNGREINEEFF; CDR3nt: TGTGCCAGCATCACGAACGGGAGGGAAATAAATGAGGAGTTCTTC
j_gene: TRBJ2-3; v_gene: TRBV11-3; d_gene: .; abundance: .; CDR3aa: CASSLIGPLDTQYF; CDR3nt: TGTGCCAGCAGCTTAATTGGTCCTCTAGATACGCAGTATTTT
j_gene: TRBJ1-6; v_gene: TRBV4-1; d_gene: .; abundance: .; CDR3aa: CASSYSIVTDNSPPHF; CDR3nt: TGCGCCAGCAGCTATTCCATAGTCACCGATAATTCACCCCCCCACTTT
j_gene: TRBJ2-7; v_gene: TRBV20-1; d_gene: TRBD2; abundance: many; CDR3aa: CSAQPTVLAGPYEQYF; CDR3nt: TGCAGTGCGCAACCTACGGTACTAGCGGGCCCCTACGAGCAGTACTTC
j_gene: TRBJ1-1; v_gene: TRBV4-1; d_gene: .; abundance: .; CDR3aa: CASSQEPSPDSEAFF; CDR3nt: TGTGCCAGCAGCCAAGAGCCCTCGCCGGACAGTGAAGCTTTCTTT
j_gene: TRBJ2-1; v_gene: TRBV11-1; d_gene: .; abundance: .; CDR3aa: CAISLALAGLYNEQFF; CDR3nt: TGTGCCATCAGCTTAGCTCTAGCAGGCCTGTACAATGAGCAGTTCTTC
j_gene: TRBJ1-3; v_gene: TRBV6-2/TRBV6-3; d_gene: .; abundance: few; CDR3aa: CASRSDLMGRYGNTIYF; CDR3nt: TGCGCCAGCAGATCTGATTTGATGGGGCGCTATGGAAACACCATATATTTT
j_gene: TRBJ2-1; v_gene: TRBV20-1; d_gene: TRBD2; abundance: many; CDR3aa: CSARSGTSAYNEQFF; CDR3nt: TGCAGTGCTAGGTCAGGGACTAGCGCTTACAATGAGCAGTTCTTC
j_gene: TRBJ2-3; v_gene: TRBV10-3; d_gene: .; abundance: many; CDR3aa: CAISESLTYTDTQYF; CDR3nt: TGTGCCATCAGTGAGTCCCTGACTTACACAGATACGCAGTATTTT
j_gene: TRBJ1-2; v_gene: TRBV12-3/TRBV12-4; d_gene: .; abundance: .; CDR3aa: CASGGGGARYGYTF; CDR3nt: TGTGCCAGCGGCGGAGGAGGGGCTAGGTATGGCTACACCTTC
j_gene: TRBJ2-7; v_gene: TRBV10-1; d_gene: TRBD1; abundance: .; CDR3aa: CASRPGTETYEQHF; CDR3nt: TGCGCCAGCAGGCCCGGGACAGAGACCTACGAGCAGCACTTC
j_gene: TRBJ2-7; v_gene: TRBV28; d_gene: TRBD1; abundance: .; CDR3aa: CAIRQGGISYEQYF; CDR3nt: TGTGCCATCAGACAGGGGGGGATATCCTACGAGCAGTACTTC
j_gene: TRBJ1-6; v_gene: TRBV4-2; d_gene: TRBD1; abundance: few; CDR3aa: CASSRITGADNPPLHF; CDR3nt: TGTGCCAGTAGCCGAATTACAGGGGCAGATAATCCACCCCTCCACTTT
j_gene: TRBJ2-1; v_gene: TRBV6-6; d_gene: .; abundance: many; CDR3aa: CASSQLGLSSNEQFF; CDR3nt: TGTGCCAGCAGCCAACTAGGGCTAAGCTCAAATGAGCAGTTCTTC
j_gene: TRBJ1-1; v_gene: TRBV5-1; d_gene: TRBD1; abundance: few; CDR3aa: CASSFLLPGQGIFPEAFF; CDR3nt: TGCGCCAGCAGCTTTCTTCTTCCGGGACAGGGTATCTTCCCTGAAGCTTTCTTT
j_gene: TRBJ2-7; v_gene: TRBV10-2; d_gene: .; abundance: .; CDR3aa: CTSSDSRRIPYEQYF; CDR3nt: TGCACCAGCAGTGATTCTCGGCGGATTCCCTACGAGCAGTACTTC
j_gene: TRBJ2-5; v_gene: TRBV5-4; d_gene: .; abundance: .; CDR3aa: CASNLGQDWTQYF; CDR3nt: TGTGCCAGCAACTTGGGTCAGGACTGGACCCAGTACTTC
j_gene: TRBJ2-3; v_gene: TRBV10-3; d_gene: .; abundance: .; CDR3aa: CGISESPTSGSTDTQYF; CDR3nt: TGTGGCATCAGTGAGTCCCCGACTAGTGGTAGCACAGATACGCAGTATTTT